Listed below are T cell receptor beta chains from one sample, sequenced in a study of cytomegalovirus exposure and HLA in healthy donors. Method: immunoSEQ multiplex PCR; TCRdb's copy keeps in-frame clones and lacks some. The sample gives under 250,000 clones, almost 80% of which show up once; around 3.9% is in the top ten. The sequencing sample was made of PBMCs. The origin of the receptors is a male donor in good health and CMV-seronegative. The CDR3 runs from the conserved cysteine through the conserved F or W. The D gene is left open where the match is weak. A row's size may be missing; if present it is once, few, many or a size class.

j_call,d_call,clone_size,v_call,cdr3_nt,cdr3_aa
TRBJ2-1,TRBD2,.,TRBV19,TGTGCCAGTACTCTGGGCGCGGGAGGTCCCAATGAGCAGTTCTTC,CASTLGAGGPNEQFF
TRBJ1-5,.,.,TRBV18,TGTGCCAGCTCCCCCGTGGCGGGGCAGCCCCAGCATTTT,CASSPVAGQPQHF
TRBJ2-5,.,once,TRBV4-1,TGCGCCAGCAGCCATTCCGGGGGACGGGAGACCCAGTACTTC,CASSHSGGRETQYF
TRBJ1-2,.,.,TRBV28,TGTGCCAGCCGCCCTGGGGGGTCTCTGAGTGGCTACACCTTC,CASRPGGSLSGYTF
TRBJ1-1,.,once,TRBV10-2,TGCGCCAGCAGTGAGTCTGGCAGAAACACTGAAGCTTTCTTT,CASSESGRNTEAFF
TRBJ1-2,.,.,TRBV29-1,TGCAGCGCCGTAGGGGACTATGGCTACACCTTC,CSAVGDYGYTF
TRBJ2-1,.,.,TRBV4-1,TGCGCCAGCAGCCTCATGACGGGCAGGGCCAATGAGCAGTTCTTC,CASSLMTGRANEQFF
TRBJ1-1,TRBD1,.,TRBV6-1,TGTGCCAGCAGTGAATATCTTGGGGACAGGGCGGCTTTCTTT,CASSEYLGDRAAFF
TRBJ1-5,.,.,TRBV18,TGTGCCAGCTCACCACGGCGGCAGGGAGGCAGCAATCAGCCCCAGCATTTT,CASSPRRQGGSNQPQHF
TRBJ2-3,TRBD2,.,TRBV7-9,TGTGCCAGCAGCTCCCGGACTAGCGGCACAGATACGCAGTATTTT,CASSSRTSGTDTQYF
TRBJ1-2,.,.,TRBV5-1,TGCGCCAGCAGCTTGACTTCTAACTATGGCTACACCTTC,CASSLTSNYGYTF
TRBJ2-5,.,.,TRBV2,TGTGCAAGCCTGCGGGAAGAGACCCAGTACTTC,CASLREETQYF
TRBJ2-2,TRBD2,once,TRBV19,TGTGCCAGTAGTCGAACTAGCGGGAGGGCCGGCACCGGGGAGCTGTTTTTT,CASSRTSGRAGTGELFF
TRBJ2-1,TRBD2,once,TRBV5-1,TGCGCCAGCAGCTTGGATTTAGCGGGGACCTACAATGAGCAGTTCTTC,CASSLDLAGTYNEQFF
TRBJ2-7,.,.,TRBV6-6,TGTGCCAGCAGCTATAGGGAGGTCCTCCACTACGAGCAGTACTTC,CASSYREVLHYEQYF
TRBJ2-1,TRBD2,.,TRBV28,TGTGCCAGCAGTACCCCGACTAGCGGGAGGGCCCATGAGCAGTTCTTC,CASSTPTSGRAHEQFF